Each of the 8 T cell receptor beta chains below was sequenced from the same sample in a study of technical replicates of blood from a few donors. The data were produced by immunoSEQ multiplex PCR, yet TCRdb's version contains in-frame clones alone and is incomplete. The top ten clones hold roughly 0.24% of a sample with around 95,000 clones, 90% to 95% of them seen once. The specimen was T cells isolated from PBMCs. These receptors came from a human donor in good health.

The chain joins TRBV10-1 to TRBJ2-1, with D possibly matching TRBD2 (6 bases). V was shortened by 3 bases and J by 0 bases, with 15 bases between the two germline ends. Germline V CDR1 and CDR2: WNHNN, SYGVQD (reference sequence). CDR3 length: 17 residues. In DNA form, the CDR3 reads TGCGCCAGCAGTGACCCAACCGTCGGGAGCTCCTACAATGAGCAGTTCTTC. This gives the protein CASSDPTVGSSYNEQFF.

This chain connects TRBV23-1 to TRBJ1-5, with a weak D call TRBD1 (5 bases). TRBV23-1 is an ORF for which the function is uncertain. Between the trimmed V and J ends, which lost 2 bases and 0 bases, there was a span of 11 bases. CDR3 length equals 16 residues. The CDR3 is CASSQIGDYSNQPQHF. The CDR3, as DNA: TGCGCCAGCAGTCAAATTGGGGACTATAGCAATCAGCCCCAGCATTTT.

This clone appeared a single time. V gene TRBV6-5 combines with J gene TRBJ2-3; D gene unclear. Trimming removed 5 bases from V and 6 bases from J, with 9 bases in between. Germline CDR1 and CDR2: MNHEY and SVGAGI. The CDR3 has 12 residues. The CDR3 DNA follows: TGTGCCAGCAGTCCCGCTAAGGATACGCAGTATTTT. This encodes CASSPAKDTQYF.

The J gene is TRBJ2-5, the V gene TRBV11-2, with TRBD2 matching 8 bases. Germline values: CDR1 SGHAT, CDR2 FQNNGV. The length of the CDR3 is 14 residues. J lost 5 bases, V lost 5 bases, and 7 bases had no gene match. The DNA of the CDR3 is TGTGCCAGCAGCCTGACTAGCGCGGGGGAGACCCAGTACTTC. This translates into CASSLTSAGETQYF.

V gene TRBV5-6 combines with J gene TRBJ1-1; the match to TRBD1 covers 8 bases. CDR3 size: 16 residues. Germline CDR1 and CDR2: SGHDT and YYEEEE. V lost 3 bases to trimming and J lost 0 bases; unmatched junction nucleotides: 7. The CDR3 here is CASSSAGGRVNTEAFF. DNA for the CDR3: TGTGCCAGCAGCTCAGCAGGGGGCCGAGTGAACACTGAAGCTTTCTTT. The full variable domain, rest sourced from reference TRBV5-6 and TRBJ1-1, is DAGVTQSPTHLIKTRGQQVTLRCSPKSGHDTVSWYQQALGQGPQFIFQYYEEEERQRGNFPDRFSGHQFPNYSSELNVNALLLGDSALYLCASSSAGGRVNTEAFFGQGTRLTVV.

The chain uses TRBV6-5 and TRBJ2-2, with D tentatively TRBD2 (5 bases). The CDR3 extends over 13 amino acids. The V gene's germline CDR1 is MNHEY and CDR2 SVGAGI. The germline V and J ends were trimmed by 2 bases and 6 bases, with 7 bases remaining between them. CDR3 DNA: TGTGCCAGCAGTTACGAGGGATCCGGGGAGCTGTTTTTT. Its translation is CASSYEGSGELFF.

The chain joins TRBV6-1 to TRBJ2-7; TRBD2 matches at 7 bases. The CDR3 totals 14 residues. Per the germline V gene, CDR1 is MNHNS and CDR2 is SASEGT. V lost 6 bases and J lost 2; bases outside the gene matches: 7. CDR3 nucleotide sequence: TGTGCCAGCAGGTTGGGGGGAGGGCCCTACGAGCAGTACTTC. Protein: CASRLGGGPYEQYF.

There are a few counts of this clone. This chain uses TRBV4-1 with TRBJ1-4; 7 bases line up with TRBD1. Germline CDR1 reads MGHRA; CDR2 reads YSYEKL. The CDR3 loop spans 14 amino acids. V lost 5 bases, J lost 5 bases, and 5 bases stayed unmatched. The DNA for the CDR3 is TGCGCCAGCAGCTACAGGGGAATCAATGAAAAACTGTTTTTT. Encoded protein: CASSYRGINEKLFF.